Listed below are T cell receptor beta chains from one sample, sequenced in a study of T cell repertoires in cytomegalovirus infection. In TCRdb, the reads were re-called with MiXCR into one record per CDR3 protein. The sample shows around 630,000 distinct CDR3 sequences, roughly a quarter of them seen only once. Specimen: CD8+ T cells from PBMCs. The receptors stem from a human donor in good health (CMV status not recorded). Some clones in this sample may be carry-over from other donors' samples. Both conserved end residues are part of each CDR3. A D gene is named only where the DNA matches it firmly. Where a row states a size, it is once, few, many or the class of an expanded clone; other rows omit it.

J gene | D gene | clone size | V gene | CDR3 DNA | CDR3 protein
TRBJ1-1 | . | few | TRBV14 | TGTGCCAGCAGCCAAGATGGGCGCGGTGAAGCTTTCTTT | CASSQDGRGEAFF
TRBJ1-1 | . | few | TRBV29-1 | TGCAGCGTTGAATGGTTAGGGGACACTGAAGCTTTCTTT | CSVEWLGDTEAFF
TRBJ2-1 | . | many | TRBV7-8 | TGTGCCAGCAGCCGCAACGTAGCCAATCCCTCCTACAATGAGCAGTTCTTC | CASSRNVANPSYNEQFF
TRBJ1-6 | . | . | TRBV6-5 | TGTGCCAGCAGTTACGGGGGACATAATAATTCACCCCTCCACTTT | CASSYGGHNNSPLHF
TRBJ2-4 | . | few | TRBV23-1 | TGCGCCAGCCGCCCTCCTGGGTATTTCGTAGCCAAAAACATTCAGTACTTC | CASRPPGYFVAKNIQYF
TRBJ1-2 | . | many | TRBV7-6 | TGTGCCAGCAGCTTAGACCCGAACTATGGCTACACCTTC | CASSLDPNYGYTF
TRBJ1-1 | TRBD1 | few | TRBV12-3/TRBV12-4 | TGTGCCAGCAGGCAACAGGGGGCAAGATTCATGAACACTGAAGCTTTCTTT | CASRQQGARFMNTEAFF
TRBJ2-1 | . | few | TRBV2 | TGTGCCAGCAGTGATCTATACGACACCTACAATGAGCAGTTCTTC | CASSDLYDTYNEQFF
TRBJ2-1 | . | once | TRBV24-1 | TGTGCCACCAGTGACCGGGCGGGCAGTGAGCAGTTCTTC | CATSDRAGSEQFF
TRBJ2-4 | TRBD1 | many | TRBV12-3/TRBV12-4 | TGTGCCGCAGGGACAGGGGGAAACATTCAGTACTTC | CAAGTGGNIQYF
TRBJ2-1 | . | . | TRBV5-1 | TGCGCCAGAAGCTTAGGCCAGTTCTCCTACAATGAGCAGTTCTTC | CARSLGQFSYNEQFF
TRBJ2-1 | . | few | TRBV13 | TGTGCCAGCAGCTTTACCAGGGCGGGTGAGCAGTTCTTC | CASSFTRAGEQFF
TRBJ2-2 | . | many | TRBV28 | TGTGCCAGCAGTCCAACCAGGGGACTTCTAGCGAACACCGGGGAGCTGTTTTTT | CASSPTRGLLANTGELFF
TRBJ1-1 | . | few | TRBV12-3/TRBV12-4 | TGTGCCAGCAGTGGGACCGGTCATCCTGAAGCTTTCTTT | CASSGTGHPEAFF
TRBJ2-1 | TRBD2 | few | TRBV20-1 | TGCAGTGCCGCCGGGACTAGCGGGGGTAGCTCCTACAATGAGCAGTTCTTC | CSAAGTSGGSSYNEQFF
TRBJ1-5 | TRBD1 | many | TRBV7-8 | TGTGCCAGCAGCTCTTCAGGGTCAGGGGGAAGGAGCAATCAGCCCCAGCATTTT | CASSSSGSGGRSNQPQHF
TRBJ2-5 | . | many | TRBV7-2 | TGTGCCAGCAGCTCCGCCGGGGCCAGGTTCCAAGAGACCCAGTACTTC | CASSSAGARFQETQYF
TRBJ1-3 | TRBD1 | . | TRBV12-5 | TGTGCTAGTGGTTTGGACCACAGGGGGCTAGGAAACACCATATATTTT | CASGLDHRGLGNTIYF
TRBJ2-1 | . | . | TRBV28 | TGTGCCAGCAGTTTGACGCAAATAGGGCAGGGAATGGGCAATGAGCAGTTCTTC | CASSLTQIGQGMGNEQFF
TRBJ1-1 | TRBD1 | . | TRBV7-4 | TGTGCCAGCAGCTCACAGGGGGCAGGAAGCACTGAAGCTTTCTTT | CASSSQGAGSTEAFF
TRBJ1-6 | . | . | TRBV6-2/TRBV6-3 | TGTGCCAGCAGTTATCTCAGGGATAATTCGGGACCCCTCCACTTT | CASSYLRDNSGPLHF
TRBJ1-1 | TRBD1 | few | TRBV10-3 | TGTGCCATCAGTGATCCGCGGACAGGGGGGAACACTGAAGCTTTCTTT | CAISDPRTGGNTEAFF
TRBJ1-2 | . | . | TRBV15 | TGTGCCACCAGCAGAATTCCCTATGGCTACACCTTC | CATSRIPYGYTF
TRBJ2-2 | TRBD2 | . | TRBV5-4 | TGTGCCAGCAGCTTGGGCCTGACTAGCCGCACCGGGGAGCTGTTTTTT | CASSLGLTSRTGELFF
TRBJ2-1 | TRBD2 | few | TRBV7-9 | TGTGCCAGCAGTTATCTTAGCGGGGGACTATACAATGAGCAGTTCTTC | CASSYLSGGLYNEQFF
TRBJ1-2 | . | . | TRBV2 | TGTGCCAGCAGTGAATTCGCAGGCCTATTAGTCTACACCTTC | CASSEFAGLLVYTF
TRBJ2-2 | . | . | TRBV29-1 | TGCAGCGTTGAAACGGGGACCGGGGAGCTGTTTTTT | CSVETGTGELFF
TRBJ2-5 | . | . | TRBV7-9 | TGTGCCAGCAGCTCCACAATCTCGGTCCAAGAGACCCAGTACTTC | CASSSTISVQETQYF
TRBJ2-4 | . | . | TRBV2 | TGTGCCAGCAGTACCCTAGGTCCGGGTGCCAAAAACATTCAGTACTTC | CASSTLGPGAKNIQYF
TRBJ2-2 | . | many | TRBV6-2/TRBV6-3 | TGTGCCAGCAGTGGACGGAACACCGGGGAGCTGTTTTTT | CASSGRNTGELFF
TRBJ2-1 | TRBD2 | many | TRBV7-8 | TGTGCCAGCAGCGGGCCGGGGGGGTTAGGGAATGAGCAGTTCTTC | CASSGPGGLGNEQFF
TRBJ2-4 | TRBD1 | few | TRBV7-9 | TGTGCCAGCAGCCAAGGACAGGGGAAGAAAAACATTCAGTACTTC | CASSQGQGKKNIQYF
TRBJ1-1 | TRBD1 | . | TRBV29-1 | TGCAGCGAGGGACAGGGGGCTGAAGCTTTCTTT | CSEGQGAEAFF
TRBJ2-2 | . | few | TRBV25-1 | TGTGCCAGCACCAACGGGGTTACCGGGGAGCTGTTTTTT | CASTNGVTGELFF
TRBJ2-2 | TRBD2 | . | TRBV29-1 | TGCAGCGCCCGGGGGGTCACCGGGGAGCTGTTTTTT | CSARGVTGELFF
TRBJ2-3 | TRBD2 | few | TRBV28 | TGTGCCAGCAGTTTATTTAACCTTGTGACTAGCGGCACAGATACGCAGTATTTT | CASSLFNLVTSGTDTQYF
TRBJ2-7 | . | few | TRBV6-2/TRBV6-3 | TGTGCCAGCAGTTATGCAGCTAGCTCCTACGAGCAGTACTTC | CASSYAASSYEQYF
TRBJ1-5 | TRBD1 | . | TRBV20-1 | TGCAGTGCCGTATGGGACAGCGATAATCAGCCCCAGCATTTT | CSAVWDSDNQPQHF
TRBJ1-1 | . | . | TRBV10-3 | TGTGCCATCAGTGGATTGGGACCCCGAGGGACTGAAGCTTTCTTT | CAISGLGPRGTEAFF
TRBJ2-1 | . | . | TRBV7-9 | TGTGCCAGCAGCCACCACAGGGCGCAGGATGAGCAGTTCTTC | CASSHHRAQDEQFF
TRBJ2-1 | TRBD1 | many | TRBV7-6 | TGTGCCAGCAGCGAATGGACAGGGGACCCCCTGCAGTTCTTC | CASSEWTGDPLQFF
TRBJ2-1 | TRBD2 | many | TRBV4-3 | TGCGCCAGCAGCCAAGGGCTAGCGGGGGGCGCCGTACTCAATGAGCAGTTCTTC | CASSQGLAGGAVLNEQFF
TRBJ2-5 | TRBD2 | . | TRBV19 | TGTGCCAGTAGTGCGGGGACTAGCGTTTGGGCTGCCGTACAAGAGACCCAGTACTTC | CASSAGTSVWAAVQETQYF
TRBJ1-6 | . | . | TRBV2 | TGTGCCAGCAGTGAATTTGGGGACGGAGGGAATTCACCCCTCCGCTTT | CASSEFGDGGNSPLRF
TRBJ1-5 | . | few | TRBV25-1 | TGTGCCAGCAGTGGCCCGGGACATAGCAATCAGCCCCAGCATTTT | CASSGPGHSNQPQHF
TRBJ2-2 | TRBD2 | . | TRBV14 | TGTGCCAGCAGCCTCTCCCCGGGACAGCGGAATCCACTAGCGGGGGACACCGGGGAGCTGTTTTTT | CASSLSPGQRNPLAGDTGELFF
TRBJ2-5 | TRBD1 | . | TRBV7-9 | TGTGCCAGCAGCGGCTACAGGGGGCGAGAGACCCAGTACTTC | CASSGYRGRETQYF
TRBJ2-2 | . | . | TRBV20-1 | TGCAGTGCTCCAGAGGCCGGGGAGCTGTTTTTT | CSAPEAGELFF
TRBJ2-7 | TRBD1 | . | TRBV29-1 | TGCAGCGTTGAGGGACAGTTCTACGAGCAGTACTTC | CSVEGQFYEQYF
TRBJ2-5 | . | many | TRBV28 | TGTGCCAGCAGCCTAATCCAAGAGACCCAGTACTTC | CASSLIQETQYF
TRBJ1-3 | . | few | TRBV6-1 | TGTGCCAGCAATTTGGACAGCTGGGCTGGAAACACCATATATTTT | CASNLDSWAGNTIYF
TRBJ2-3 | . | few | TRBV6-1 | TGTGCCAGCAAAGTCGGGGGACCTAGCACAGATACGCAGTATTTT | CASKVGGPSTDTQYF
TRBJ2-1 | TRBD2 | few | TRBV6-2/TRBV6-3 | TGTGCCAGCAGTCTACTAGCGAGCGATGAGCAGTTCTTC | CASSLLASDEQFF